Listed below are T cell receptor beta chains from one sample, sequenced in a study of blood T cell repertoires in COVID-19. Only in-frame clones appear in the TCRdb table, and some are missing; sequencing was by immunoSEQ multiplex PCR. The table records 200,000 to 300,000 clones, around 89% of them present only once. The source material was PBMCs or T cells enriched from blood (not recorded which). The source of these receptors is a middle-aged woman with acute COVID-19. The conserved cysteine and the conserved F or W are not part of the CDR3 here. Each record gives: CDR3 protein, clone size, V gene, J gene. Not every row has a clone size; where given, it reads once, few, many or a size class.

CDR3 protein: ASSLVVRQAAEAF; clone size: .; V gene: TRBV11-2; J gene: TRBJ1-1
CDR3 protein: ASSQEPQGATEKLF; clone size: .; V gene: TRBV4-1; J gene: TRBJ1-4
CDR3 protein: ASSYGANQPQH; clone size: .; V gene: TRBV6-5; J gene: TRBJ1-5
CDR3 protein: ASSQATSGVPSTDTQY; clone size: .; V gene: TRBV4-2; J gene: TRBJ2-3
CDR3 protein: ASSYLWRGGYT; clone size: .; V gene: TRBV6-5; J gene: TRBJ1-2
CDR3 protein: ASSFLFSAGGNSPLH; clone size: .; V gene: TRBV5-4; J gene: TRBJ1-6
CDR3 protein: ASSPPSGNSNQPQH; clone size: .; V gene: TRBV18; J gene: TRBJ1-5
CDR3 protein: SASYRGMGNEQF; clone size: once; V gene: TRBV29-1; J gene: TRBJ2-1
CDR3 protein: ASSVTSTETQY; clone size: .; V gene: TRBV9; J gene: TRBJ2-5
CDR3 protein: ASSEGGINWASGSSSYEQY; clone size: .; V gene: TRBV2; J gene: TRBJ2-7
CDR3 protein: ASSTGTATDTQY; clone size: once; V gene: TRBV5-1; J gene: TRBJ2-3
CDR3 protein: ASSQVGFRGRGEDYGYT; clone size: .; V gene: TRBV4-3; J gene: TRBJ1-2
CDR3 protein: ASSHWTSGKPYEQY; clone size: .; V gene: TRBV5-4; J gene: TRBJ2-7
CDR3 protein: ASSGGLAGPTGELF; clone size: .; V gene: TRBV3-1/TRBV3-2; J gene: TRBJ2-2
CDR3 protein: ASSSSSSSGEVNEQF; clone size: .; V gene: TRBV27; J gene: TRBJ2-1
CDR3 protein: ASSLNGDRNSPLH; clone size: .; V gene: TRBV7-9; J gene: TRBJ1-6
CDR3 protein: ASSVGAGGTYEQY; clone size: .; V gene: TRBV9; J gene: TRBJ2-7
CDR3 protein: SVNDGTVKAF; clone size: .; V gene: TRBV29-1; J gene: TRBJ1-1
CDR3 protein: ASSRGGGYGYT; clone size: .; V gene: TRBV27; J gene: TRBJ1-2